This T cell receptor (beta chain) was recorded in a study of persistence of HIV-infected CD4 T cells. Cells were stimulated nonspecifically with anti-CD3/anti-CD28 magnetic beads. Sorting of responding CD4+ T cells relied on upregulated CD40 ligand together with CD69. Sequencing used immunoSEQ version 4 in survey mode. Some clones are missing from TCRdb's copy, which holds only in-frame ones; the method was immunoSEQ multiplex PCR. Of more than 35,000 clones listed, approximately 91% are singletons. Worth noting for this clone: The antigen remains undetermined.

This TCR came from an adult man with HIV who was CMV-seropositive. The sequenced sample was CD4+ T cells sorted from PBMCs after approximately 20-hour stimulation, obtained from a patient who received antiretroviral therapy.

Here the CDR3 DNA reads TGTGCCAGCAGTGACGGGCATACTAGCGGGGGGCCTGATACGCAGTATTTT. The encoded protein is CASSDGHTSGGPDTQYF. The chain uses TRBV6-1 and TRBJ2-3; TRBD2 matches at 12 bases. The CDR3 sequence is 17 residues long. Germline CDR1 is MNHNS and CDR2 is SASEGT. Trimming at V came to 3 bases and at J to 6 bases, leaving 10 bases not matched to a gene.